Each of the 20 T cell receptor beta chains below was sequenced from the same sample in a study of cytomegalovirus exposure and HLA in healthy donors. The PCR employed 60 Vbeta primers together with 13 Jbeta primers. The protocol was immunoSEQ multiplex PCR, while the TCRdb copy is restricted to in-frame clones and leaves out a portion. The data hold fewer than 90,000 clones, with roughly 80% observed a single time. Sequencing was performed on PBMCs. The origin of the receptors is a man aged 25-45 years in good health and CMV-seropositive.

The chain joins TRBV2 to TRBJ1-2, with a weak D call TRBD1 (6 bases). Germline CDR1 reads SNHLY; CDR2 reads FYNNEI. The CDR3 covers 14 residues. V dropped 3 bases and J dropped 5 bases, with 13 bases sitting between them. The CDR3 sequence: CASSDVDRKYGYTF. Written as DNA, the CDR3 is TGTGCCAGCAGTGACGTTGACAGGAAATATGGCTACACCTTC. Variable domain in full (rest from reference TRBV2 and TRBJ1-2): EPEVTQTPSHQVTQMGQEVILRCVPISNHLYFYWYRQILGQKVEFLVSFYNNEISEKSEIFDDQFSVERPDGSNFTLKIRSTKLEDSAMYFCASSDVDRKYGYTFGSGTRLTVV.

The gene calls are TRBV30 and TRBJ1-1; D is possibly TRBD1 (5 bases). The germline CDR1 and CDR2 sequences are GTSNPN and SVGIG (reference sequence). The CDR3 spans 14 residues. Trimming stripped 3 bases from V and 2 bases from J, with 13 bases between. In DNA, the CDR3 is TGTGCCTGGAGGGAAGGACACCTTAACACTGAAGCTTTCTTT. Protein sequence: CAWREGHLNTEAFF.

The rearrangement uses TRBV19 and TRBJ2-2, with TRBD1 identical over 7 bases. From germline, CDR1 is LNHDA and CDR2 SQIVND (reference sequence). The CDR3 runs to 15 residues. The V gene end was trimmed by 4 bases and the J gene end by 4 bases; junction bases not matched to a gene: 6. As DNA, the CDR3 is TGTGCCAGTAGTACAGGGGGTAGGGGCACCGGGGAGCTGTTTTTT. It encodes CASSTGGRGTGELFF.

This sequence joins TRBV7-3 and TRBJ2-2, with TRBD2 matching 9 bases. This CDR3 is built from 18 residues. Looked up from germline, CDR1 is SGHTA and CDR2 is FQGTGA. With 1 base clipped from V and 5 bases from J, the junction kept 11 bases outside the gene matches. CDR3 sequence reads: CASSLSGGGRMKTGELFF. The CDR3 nucleotides are TGTGCCAGCAGCTTAAGCGGGGGGGGACGGATGAAGACCGGGGAGCTGTTTTTT.

The chain has TRBV25-1 and TRBJ2-7, with D perhaps TRBD1 (5 bases). The ends were cut back, 4 bases at V and 3 bases at J, with 13 bases in the middle. Per germline, CDR1 MGHDK and CDR2 SYGVNS. The CDR3 has 14 amino acids. Here the CDR3 DNA reads TGTGCCAGCAGTGGGTCGCCAGGGATCTACGAGCAGTACTTC. Residues: CASSGSPGIYEQYF.

This chain connects TRBV13 to TRBJ2-1; 9 nucleotides agree with TRBD2. The CDR3 is 15 residues long. V gave up 3 bases and J gave up 9 bases; unmatched junction bases: 9. From germline, CDR1 is PRHDT and CDR2 FYEKMQ (reference sequence). CDR3 in amino acids: CASSFGGGAFLEQFF. CDR3 DNA sequence: TGTGCCAGCAGCTTTGGCGGGGGGGCCTTTCTTGAGCAGTTCTTC.

The genes are TRBV28 and TRBJ1-5; D is uncertain. The CDR3 is 15 residues long. Germline CDR1 MDHEN, CDR2 SYDVKM. V was shortened by 8 bases and J by 4 bases, with 18 bases between the two germline ends. The CDR3 loop reads CASRLAAVENQPQHF. The DNA of the CDR3 is TGTGCCAGCCGCCTCGCGGCAGTAGAAAATCAGCCCCAGCATTTT.

This clone was seen a few times. V gene TRBV5-1 combines with J gene TRBJ1-5, with 7 bases identical to TRBD1. In germline, CDR1 is SGHRS, CDR2 YFSETQ. The CDR3 is 16 residues long. Trimming at V came to 0 bases and at J to 3 bases, leaving 6 bases not matched to a gene. The chain's CDR3 is CASSLAPGQYNQPQHF. The CDR3 region has the DNA TGCGCCAGCAGCTTGGCCCCGGGACAGTACAATCAGCCCCAGCATTTT.

This clone has a handful of counts. The junction does not match germline at one end; this may be a read error. The gene calls are TRBV27 and TRBJ2-7; TRBD2 matches at 8 bases. Germline values: CDR1 MNHEY, CDR2 SMNVEV (reference sequence). The CDR3 consists of 14 residues. CDR3 sequence reads: CASSLHASGYEQYF. CDR3 sequence (DNA): TGTGCCAGTAGTTTGCATGCTAGCGGGTACGAGCAGTACTTC.

This clone was seen at least ten times. The V gene is TRBV6-6, the J gene TRBJ1-2; D might be TRBD1 (5 bases). The CDR3 loop spans 15 amino acids. V dropped 0 bases and J dropped 4 bases, with 12 bases sitting between them. In germline, CDR1 is MNHNY, CDR2 SVGAGI (reference sequence). In nucleotides, the CDR3 is TGTGCCAGCAGTTACTCGAGTCCGACAGCCTATGGCTACACCTTC. Translation: CASSYSSPTAYGYTF.

The J gene is TRBJ2-1, the V gene TRBV29-1, with TRBD1 matching over 7 bases. Trimming took 5 bases from V and 12 from J; bases not matched to a gene: 13. The length of the CDR3 is 13 residues. The germline V gene has CDR1 SQVTM and CDR2 ANQGSEA. The CDR3 coding sequence is TGCAGCGTTAGTACAGGGACAGCAATGGGGCAGTTCTTC. Translated: CSVSTGTAMGQFF.

The CDR3 protein is CASSFRAKTGQGSSYEQYF. The CDR3 bases are TGTGCCAGCAGTTTCCGAGCCAAGACGGGACAGGGGAGCTCCTACGAGCAGTACTTC. V usage is TRBV27 and J usage is TRBJ2-7, with 10 positions matching TRBD1. The V segment lost 3 bases and the J segment 0 bases; nucleotides outside the gene matches: 14. In germline, CDR1 is MNHEY, CDR2 SMNVEV (reference sequence). CDR3 size: 19 residues.

The V and J genes are TRBV28 and TRBJ2-1; weak D call: TRBD2 (5 bases). Trimming took 6 bases from V and 9 from J, leaving 12 bases between them. The CDR3 consists of 12 residues. Per germline, CDR1 MDHEN and CDR2 SYDVKM. The CDR3, as DNA: TGTGCCAGCAGCAACAACCGGGGTGAGCAGTTCTTC. Translation gives CASSNNRGEQFF. Full variable domain (rest looked up from reference TRBV28 and TRBJ2-1): DVKVTQSSRYLVKRTGEKVFLECVQDMDHENMFWYRQDPGLGLRLIYFSYDVKMKEKGDIPEGYSVSREKKERFSLILESASTNQTSMYLCASSNNRGEQFFGPGTRLTVL.

J is TRBJ2-5 and V is TRBV5-1; 9 bases fit TRBD2. V shed 2 bases, J shed 5 bases, and the junction held 7 bases outside the gene matches. The CDR3 contains 15 residues. Germline CDR1 reads SGHRS; CDR2 reads YFSETQ. CDR3 sequence: CASSLGGGAQETQYF. CDR3 coding DNA: TGCGCCAGCAGCTTAGGCGGGGGGGCCCAGGAGACCCAGTACTTC.

This clone appeared a single time. V gene TRBV7-3 combines with J gene TRBJ2-7, with a weak D call TRBD1 (7 bases). Trimming took off 1 base at V and 3 bases at J, with 10 bases between the two ends. This CDR3 has 14 residues. Germline V gives CDR1 SGHTA, CDR2 FQGTGA. DNA of the CDR3: TGTGCCAGCAGCTTAATGCAGGGGGGCTACGAGCAGTACTTC. This gives the protein CASSLMQGGYEQYF.

About this clone itself: Sequence at one end of the junction differs from germline and may be a read error. The chain couples TRBV7-9 to TRBJ1-1; no clear D gene. CDR1 and CDR2 (germline): SEHNR, FQNEAQ (reference sequence). CDR3 length: 15 residues. CDR3: CSSSSLGYLNTEAFF. The CDR3 nucleotides are TGTTCCAGCAGCTCCCTCGGGTATCTGAACACTGAAGCTTTCTTT.

This rearrangement joins TRBV7-8 to TRBJ2-1, with D possibly TRBD2 on 5 matching bases. V was pared by 5 bases and J by 9 bases, with 14 bases between. From germline, CDR1 is SGHVS and CDR2 FQNEAQ. The CDR3 totals 13 residues. CDR3 residues: CASSGRVGGEQFF. CDR3 DNA sequence: TGTGCCAGCAGCGGGCGGGTGGGTGGTGAGCAGTTCTTC.

This chain links TRBV7-2 with TRBJ1-1; 8 nucleotides match TRBD1. This CDR3 is 15 amino acids long. After removal of 6 bases from V and 2 bases from J, the junction contained 8 bases not matched to a gene. The germline gives CDR1 SGHTA, CDR2 FQGNSA. In nucleotides, the CDR3 is TGTGCCAGCAGACGGACGACAGGGGCCAACACTGAAGCTTTCTTT. This codes for CASRRTTGANTEAFF. The complete variable domain, with remaining parts taken from reference TRBV7-2 and TRBJ1-1, reads GAGVSQSPSNKVTEKGKDVELRCDPISGHTALYWYRQSLGQGLEFLIYFQGNSAPDKSGLPSDRFSAERTGGSVSTLTIQRTQQEDSAVYLCASRRTTGANTEAFFGQGTRLTVV.

The chain couples TRBV5-5 to TRBJ1-2; 7 bases are shared with TRBD1. The germline V gene encodes CDR1 SGHKS and CDR2 YYEKEE (reference sequence). This CDR3 region has 16 residues. Trimming took 0 bases from V and 3 from J; bases not matched to a gene: 8. CDR3 nucleotide sequence: TGTGCCAGCAGCTTGGCCGGAACAGGGGTCTACTATGGCTACACCTTC. Translated, it gives CASSLAGTGVYYGYTF.

The rearrangement uses TRBV5-4 and TRBJ1-1, with D possibly TRBD1 on 5 matching bases. V was trimmed by 4 bases and J by 1 base, leaving 8 bases between them. CDR1 is SGHNT and CDR2 is YYREEE in the germline V gene (reference sequence). The CDR3 totals 13 residues. The CDR3 DNA follows: TGTGCCAGCAGCCCTGGACAGAACACTGAAGCTTTCTTT. Its protein is CASSPGQNTEAFF.